A selection of T cell receptor beta chains follows, all from one sample in a study of cytomegalovirus exposure and HLA in healthy donors. Using immunoSEQ multiplex PCR, the repertoire was profiled, and TCRdb retains in-frame clones only, with some absent. The sample yields about 90,000 clones, of which the top ten take up roughly 3.4%. The sample consisted of PBMCs. The receptors shown here come from a woman aged 25 to 39 in good health and CMV-seronegative. Both conserved end residues are part of each CDR3. The D gene is left open where the match is weak.

J	D	V	length	CDR3	DNA
TRBJ2-7	.	TRBV29-1	13	CSVTRTDVYEQYF	TGCAGCGTTACGCGGACAGACGTCTACGAGCAGTACTTC
TRBJ2-7	TRBD1	TRBV6-5	13	CASSNRQGHEQYF	TGTGCCAGCAGTAACCGACAGGGCCACGAGCAGTACTTC
TRBJ2-7	.	TRBV7-8	16	CASSLGVITSSYEQYF	TGTGCCAGCAGCTTAGGTGTGATTACTAGCTCCTACGAGCAGTACTTC
TRBJ1-3	TRBD1	TRBV2	15	CASENHRGFGNTIYF	TGTGCCAGCGAAAACCACAGGGGTTTTGGAAACACCATATATTTT
TRBJ2-2	.	TRBV9	15	CASSVGTPRTGELFF	TGTGCCAGCAGCGTGGGGACACCGCGCACCGGGGAGCTGTTTTTT
TRBJ2-2	TRBD2	TRBV29-1	12	CSVVSGSGELFF	TGCAGCGTTGTTAGCGGGAGCGGGGAGCTGTTTTTT
TRBJ2-6	TRBD1	TRBV7-9	15	CARSVTGAGANVLTF	TGTGCCCGTTCAGTTACAGGGGCTGGGGCCAACGTCCTGACTTTC
TRBJ2-7	TRBD2	TRBV29-1	14	CSVGSGRALYEQYF	TGCAGCGTCGGTAGCGGGAGGGCTCTTTACGAGCAGTACTTC
TRBJ2-3	TRBD2	TRBV29-1	13	CSVGAGEADTQYF	TGCAGCGTTGGGGCGGGAGAAGCAGATACGCAGTATTTT
TRBJ1-2	.	TRBV7-6	15	CASSLVSASNYGYTF	TGTGCCAGCAGCTTAGTGTCTGCGTCTAACTATGGCTACACCTTC
TRBJ2-7	TRBD2	TRBV7-9	19	CASSHPGLAGVTGSYEQYF	TGTGCCAGCAGCCACCCGGGACTAGCGGGAGTAACGGGGTCCTACGAGCAGTACTTC
TRBJ1-4	TRBD1	TRBV30	14	CAWSGQGANEKLFF	TGTGCCTGGAGTGGACAGGGGGCTAATGAAAAACTGTTTTTT
TRBJ1-4	TRBD1	TRBV6-5	15	CASSHRGRGNEKLFF	TGTGCCAGCAGTCACAGGGGGCGAGGTAATGAAAAACTGTTTTTT
TRBJ1-1	.	TRBV5-1	13	CASTEHLNTEAFF	TGCGCCAGCACAGAACACCTGAACACTGAAGCTTTCTTT
TRBJ2-7	.	TRBV28	14	CASITPGVSYEQYF	TGTGCCAGCATTACCCCAGGGGTCTCCTACGAGCAGTACTTC
TRBJ1-2	.	TRBV29-1	11	CSVAGTYGYTF	TGCAGCGTAGCCGGGACATATGGCTACACCTTC
TRBJ1-3	.	TRBV5-8	17	CASSQPARSSLGNTIYF	TGTGCCAGCAGTCAACCCGCCCGTTCGAGTCTTGGAAACACCATATATTTT
TRBJ1-2	TRBD1	TRBV28	14	CASTYLTGMDGYTF	TGTGCCAGCACATACTTGACAGGGATGGATGGCTACACCTTC
TRBJ2-7	TRBD1	TRBV19	17	CASSRPGTGMSAYEQYF	TGTGCCAGTAGCCGTCCCGGGACAGGGATGTCGGCCTACGAGCAGTACTTC
TRBJ1-6	.	TRBV2	12	CASRGLGSPLHF	TGTGCCAGCAGGGGACTGGGTTCACCCCTCCACTTT
TRBJ1-2	.	TRBV5-6	16	CASSSVAGGGIYGYTF	TGTGCCAGCAGCTCCGTGGCCGGGGGAGGTATCTATGGCTACACCTTC
TRBJ1-4	.	TRBV5-6	16	CASSLRRAGTNEKLFF	TGTGCCAGCAGCCTGAGGAGGGCCGGCACGAATGAAAAACTGTTTTTT
TRBJ2-1	TRBD2	TRBV28	17	CASSRSAQRGGYNEQFF	TGTGCCAGCAGCAGATCTGCCCAGCGGGGGGGATACAATGAGCAGTTCTTC
TRBJ1-2	.	TRBV30	14	CAWSVSGWGPGYTF	TGTGCCTGGAGTGTGAGCGGCTGGGGTCCTGGCTACACCTTC
TRBJ1-1	.	TRBV5-1	15	CASSLVPLGNTEAFF	TGCGCCAGCAGCTTGGTCCCCCTAGGGAACACTGAAGCTTTCTTT
TRBJ1-1	.	TRBV2	15	CATRPGGSPVTEAFF	TGTGCCACCCGGCCCGGGGGGTCCCCGGTCACTGAAGCTTTCTTT
TRBJ2-2	.	TRBV7-6	15	CASSLGHPNTGELFF	TGTGCCAGCAGCTTAGGACACCCAAACACCGGGGAGCTGTTTTTT
TRBJ2-5	TRBD1	TRBV2	14	CASHADRGQETQYF	TGTGCCAGCCATGCCGACAGGGGTCAGGAGACCCAGTACTTC
TRBJ1-3	TRBD1	TRBV2	18	CASSEAPATGDPGNTIYF	TGTGCCAGCAGTGAAGCCCCTGCAACAGGGGACCCTGGAAACACCATATATTTT
TRBJ1-2	.	TRBV5-1	15	CASSTSQGSIHGYTF	TGCGCCAGCAGCACCAGCCAGGGTTCAATTCATGGCTACACCTTC
TRBJ2-5	TRBD2	TRBV27	15	CASSLSAGGRETQYF	TGTGCCAGCAGTTTATCGGCGGGGGGGCGAGAGACCCAGTACTTC
TRBJ1-5	.	TRBV1	15	CTSSLPGQGYQPQHF	TGCACCAGCAGCCTCCCCGGACAGGGATATCAGCCCCAGCATTTT
TRBJ2-1	TRBD1	TRBV9	15	CASSVDRGSYNEQFF	TGTGCCAGCAGCGTGGACAGGGGTTCTTACAATGAGCAGTTCTTC
TRBJ2-3	TRBD2	TRBV7-8	17	CASSDDPGGETRDTQYF	TGTGCCAGCAGCGATGACCCCGGGGGGGAAACCAGGGATACGCAGTATTTT
TRBJ1-2	TRBD1	TRBV7-9	18	CASSPLGDRGNQGDGYTF	TGTGCCAGCAGCCCCCTGGGGGACAGGGGGAATCAAGGAGATGGCTACACCTTC
TRBJ1-6	.	TRBV30	14	CAWSVLRRNSPLHF	TGTGCCTGGAGTGTACTCAGGAGGAATTCACCCCTCCACTTT
TRBJ2-5	.	TRBV18	13	CASSPPSEKTQYF	TGTGCCAGCTCACCACCTAGCGAGAAGACCCAGTACTTC
TRBJ2-1	.	TRBV6-1	11	CASNPWGEPVF	TGTGCCAGCAACCCGTGGGGGGAGCCCGTCTTC
TRBJ2-2	TRBD2	TRBV5-1	16	CASSSKREGPTGELFF	TGCGCCAGCAGCTCTAAGCGGGAGGGCCCCACCGGGGAGCTGTTTTTT
TRBJ1-6	.	TRBV9	15	CASSVAEQGNSPLHF	TGTGCCAGCAGCGTAGCTGAACAGGGTAATTCACCCCTCCACTTT
TRBJ2-7	.	TRBV7-2	12	CASSPDRDEQYF	TGTGCCAGCAGCCCCGACAGAGACGAGCAGTACTTC
TRBJ2-3	TRBD2	TRBV19	17	CASRGGLAGVHTDTQYF	TGTGCCAGTAGAGGGGGACTAGCGGGAGTCCACACAGATACGCAGTATTTT
TRBJ1-1	TRBD1	TRBV28	14	CASSDTGGRTEAFF	TGTGCCAGCAGTGATACAGGGGGCCGTACTGAAGCTTTCTTT
TRBJ2-1	TRBD2	TRBV7-9	18	CASSGGTSGGGSYNEQFF	TGTGCCAGCAGCGGCGGGACTAGCGGGGGTGGGTCCTACAATGAGCAGTTCTTC
TRBJ1-5	.	TRBV27	15	CASSLFAGSNQPQHF	TGTGCCAGCAGTTTATTTGCGGGGTCCAATCAGCCCCAGCATTTT
TRBJ2-1	.	TRBV7-6	18	CASSLSSGLPAGHNEQFF	TGTGCCAGCAGCTTATCAAGCGGACTCCCAGCGGGCCACAATGAGCAGTTCTTC
TRBJ2-2	.	TRBV21-1	16	CASSKAREEAPGELFF	TGTGCCAGCAGCAAAGCGCGGGAAGAGGCCCCCGGGGAGCTGTTTTTT
TRBJ2-4	.	TRBV7-2	14	CATRGGKAKNIQYF	TGTGCCACCCGTGGCGGGAAGGCCAAAAACATTCAGTACTTC
TRBJ1-3	.	TRBV6-5	15	CASRRDSSSGNTIYF	TGTGCCAGCAGACGCGACAGTAGCTCTGGAAACACCATATATTTT
TRBJ1-1	.	TRBV7-9	14	CASSLPPQGTEAFF	TGTGCCAGCAGCCTACCCCCCCAGGGGACTGAAGCTTTCTTT
TRBJ1-1	.	TRBV7-9	11	CASSLVGGAFF	TGTGCCAGCAGCTTAGTCGGCGGAGCTTTCTTT
TRBJ2-7	TRBD2	TRBV2	14	CASLAGGTSYEQYF	TGTGCCAGCCTGGCGGGGGGGACCTCCTACGAGCAGTACTTC
TRBJ2-7	TRBD1	TRBV19	15	CASSIGTGGSYEQYF	TGTGCCAGTAGTATTGGGACAGGAGGCTCCTACGAGCAGTACTTC
TRBJ1-1	.	TRBV28	15	CASTPIWGARTEAFF	TGTGCCAGCACCCCGATCTGGGGCGCGCGCACTGAAGCTTTCTTT
TRBJ2-4	TRBD1	TRBV19	15	CASSIKDRGRDIQYF	TGTGCCAGTAGTATAAAGGACAGGGGAAGGGACATTCAGTACTTC
TRBJ1-2	TRBD1	TRBV9	15	CASSPFRTGNYGYTF	TGTGCCAGCAGCCCCTTTAGGACAGGGAACTATGGCTACACCTTC